A selection of T cell receptor beta chains follows, all from one sample in a study of shared clonotypes between healthy human individuals. TCRdb's copy holds only in-frame clones and misses some; the assay was immunoSEQ multiplex PCR. The sample lists some 630,000 clones; about 78% were seen once. Sample: memory CD4+ T cells sorted from blood. These receptors were taken from a young woman in good health. The CDR3 runs from the conserved cysteine through the conserved F or W. D genes are given only for firm matches. Only part of the rows carry a size: once, few, many, or a class if the clone is expanded.

size: -; D: -; V: TRBV5-1; J: TRBJ2-7; CDR3: CASSLAGETYEQYF; DNA: TGCGCCAGCAGCTTGGCGGGGGAGACTTACGAGCAGTACTTC
size: -; D: -; V: TRBV6-6; J: TRBJ1-2; CDR3: CASARGSNYGYTF; DNA: TGTGCCAGCGCCAGGGGCTCTAACTATGGCTACACCTTC
size: -; D: TRBD2; V: TRBV18; J: TRBJ2-7; CDR3: CASSPMREATYEQYF; DNA: TGTGCCAGCTCACCAATGCGGGAGGCGACCTACGAGCAGTACTTC
size: -; D: -; V: TRBV5-4; J: TRBJ1-4; CDR3: CASSRGGATNEKLFF; DNA: TGTGCCAGCAGCCGCGGGGGCGCAACTAATGAAAAACTGTTTTTT
size: -; D: -; V: TRBV28; J: TRBJ1-2; CDR3: CASRAGGNRVDGYTF; DNA: TGTGCCAGCAGGGCCGGGGGGAACCGTGTGGATGGCTACACCTTC
size: -; D: -; V: TRBV5-5; J: TRBJ2-2; CDR3: CASSTSQVTGELFF; DNA: TGTGCCAGCAGCACTTCACAGGTCACCGGGGAGCTGTTTTTT
size: -; D: -; V: TRBV5-4; J: TRBJ2-2; CDR3: CASSLDPGKAGELFF; DNA: TGTGCCAGCAGCTTGGATCCGGGGAAAGCCGGGGAGCTGTTTTTT
size: -; D: TRBD1; V: TRBV6-5; J: TRBJ1-5; CDR3: CASSRGQGANQPQHF; DNA: TGTGCCAGCAGTAGAGGACAGGGGGCTAATCAGCCCCAGCATTTT
size: -; D: -; V: TRBV7-3; J: TRBJ2-3; CDR3: CASSLQWSTDTQYF; DNA: TGTGCCAGCAGCTTGCAATGGAGCACAGATACGCAGTATTTT
size: -; D: -; V: TRBV9; J: TRBJ2-1; CDR3: CASSVAEWYNEQFF; DNA: TGTGCCAGCAGCGTAGCGGAGTGGTACAATGAGCAGTTCTTC
size: -; D: -; V: TRBV10-3; J: TRBJ1-1; CDR3: CAISERATSEAFF; DNA: TGTGCCATCAGTGAAAGGGCCACGTCTGAAGCTTTCTTT
size: -; D: -; V: TRBV25-1; J: TRBJ1-5; CDR3: CASSPGTFTGQPQHF; DNA: TGTGCCAGCAGCCCCGGGACATTTACCGGTCAGCCCCAGCATTTT
size: -; D: -; V: TRBV7-9; J: TRBJ1-3; CDR3: CASSLRQNSGNTIYF; DNA: TGTGCCAGCAGCCTCCGACAGAACTCTGGAAACACCATATATTTT
size: -; D: TRBD1; V: TRBV28; J: TRBJ1-2; CDR3: CASRVAGTGYGYTF; DNA: TGTGCCAGCAGGGTTGCGGGGACAGGCTATGGCTACACCTTC
size: once; D: -; V: TRBV15; J: TRBJ2-7; CDR3: CATSRDVVGEQYF; DNA: TGTGCCACCAGCAGAGATGTGGTGGGAGAGCAGTACTTC
size: -; D: -; V: TRBV27; J: TRBJ2-2; CDR3: CASSLMGYGELFF; DNA: TGTGCCAGCAGTTTAATGGGTTACGGGGAGCTGTTTTTT
size: -; D: -; V: TRBV7-9; J: TRBJ1-1; CDR3: CASSTRPAEAFF; DNA: TGTGCCAGCAGCACCCGACCGGCCGAAGCTTTCTTT
size: many; D: -; V: TRBV7-9; J: TRBJ2-7; CDR3: CASSFWVGAGATSYEQYF; DNA: TGTGCCAGCAGCTTTTGGGTGGGTGCGGGGGCAACTTCCTACGAGCAGTACTTC
size: -; D: TRBD2; V: TRBV4-1; J: TRBJ2-7; CDR3: CASSSSGSSYEQYF; DNA: TGCGCCAGCAGTTCTAGCGGGAGCTCCTACGAGCAGTACTTC
size: -; D: TRBD2; V: TRBV13; J: TRBJ2-3; CDR3: CASSSRTSGRSDTQYF; DNA: TGTGCCAGCAGCTCCCGGACTAGCGGGAGATCAGATACGCAGTATTTT
size: -; D: TRBD2; V: TRBV25-1; J: TRBJ2-1; CDR3: CASTLVGSGSSPYNEQFF; DNA: TGTGCCAGCACCCTCGTGGGGAGCGGGAGTTCCCCCTACAATGAGCAGTTCTTC
size: -; D: TRBD1; V: TRBV30; J: TRBJ1-2; CDR3: CARLSTGGINYGYTF; DNA: TGTGCCCGACTCTCGACAGGGGGCATTAACTATGGCTACACCTTC
size: -; D: TRBD2; V: TRBV6-6; J: TRBJ2-7; CDR3: CASSNTGGSYEQYF; DNA: TGTGCCAGCAGTAATACGGGAGGGAGCTACGAGCAGTACTTC
size: few; D: TRBD1; V: TRBV28; J: TRBJ1-2; CDR3: CASSPPGQGGYGYTF; DNA: TGTGCCAGCAGTCCGCCGGGACAGGGAGGGTATGGCTACACCTTC
size: -; D: TRBD2; V: TRBV5-4; J: TRBJ2-1; CDR3: CASSRPLAAYNEQFF; DNA: TGTGCCAGCAGCCGCCCACTAGCGGCTTACAATGAGCAGTTCTTC
size: -; D: TRBD1; V: TRBV16; J: TRBJ1-5; CDR3: CASSQLGAGGKNQPQHF; DNA: TGTGCCAGCAGCCAATTGGGGGCAGGGGGCAAAAATCAGCCCCAGCATTTT
size: -; D: -; V: TRBV7-8; J: TRBJ1-3; CDR3: CASSLAYGNAGNTIYF; DNA: TGTGCCAGCAGCTTAGCGTACGGGAATGCTGGAAACACCATATATTTT
size: -; D: -; V: TRBV11-2; J: TRBJ2-2; CDR3: CASSLSTSLRAAGELFF; DNA: TGTGCCAGCAGCCTCTCGACGAGTCTCAGGGCCGCCGGGGAGCTGTTTTTT
size: -; D: -; V: TRBV28; J: TRBJ1-1; CDR3: CASTMDRTVAEAFF; DNA: TGTGCCAGCACCATGGACAGAACGGTGGCTGAAGCTTTCTTT
size: -; D: TRBD2; V: TRBV18; J: TRBJ2-7; CDR3: CASSSNPGTSGASSYEQYF; DNA: TGTGCCAGCTCATCCAACCCAGGGACTAGCGGGGCCAGCTCCTACGAGCAGTACTTC
size: -; D: -; V: TRBV25-1; J: TRBJ1-5; CDR3: CASSAEGNGNQPQHF; DNA: TGTGCCAGCAGTGCGGAAGGAAACGGCAATCAGCCCCAGCATTTT
size: -; D: TRBD1; V: TRBV5-5; J: TRBJ2-1; CDR3: CASSQAGTGADNEQFF; DNA: TGTGCCAGCAGCCAGGCGGGGACAGGGGCTGACAATGAGCAGTTCTTC
size: -; D: TRBD2; V: TRBV5-1; J: TRBJ2-7; CDR3: CASSFSSGSYEQYF; DNA: TGCGCCAGCAGCTTCTCTAGCGGGAGCTACGAGCAGTACTTC
size: -; D: -; V: TRBV28; J: TRBJ1-4; CDR3: CASSLVRASEKLFF; DNA: TGTGCCAGCAGTTTGGTCAGGGCTAGTGAAAAACTGTTTTTT
size: many; D: -; V: TRBV2; J: TRBJ2-5; CDR3: CASTGEETQYF; DNA: TGTGCCAGCACGGGAGAGGAGACCCAGTACTTC
size: -; D: TRBD2; V: TRBV18; J: TRBJ2-1; CDR3: CASSASSGGYNEQFF; DNA: TGTGCCAGCTCGGCCTCTAGCGGGGGCTACAATGAGCAGTTCTTC
size: -; D: -; V: TRBV6-5; J: TRBJ2-7; CDR3: CASSPGTESYEQYF; DNA: TGTGCCAGCAGTCCCGGGACGGAGTCCTACGAGCAGTACTTC
size: -; D: -; V: TRBV5-1; J: TRBJ2-1; CDR3: CASSFYSPGNEQFF; DNA: TGCGCCAGCAGCTTCTACTCCCCAGGGAATGAGCAGTTCTTC
size: -; D: -; V: TRBV7-2; J: TRBJ2-1; CDR3: CASSLGGGYNEQFF; DNA: TGTGCCAGCAGCTTGGGCGGAGGCTACAATGAGCAGTTCTTC
size: -; D: -; V: TRBV11-2; J: TRBJ1-2; CDR3: CASSLDRGRGYTF; DNA: TGTGCCAGCAGCTTAGATCGGGGCAGGGGCTACACCTTC
size: -; D: TRBD1; V: TRBV11-2; J: TRBJ2-7; CDR3: CASSLDRGLSYEQYF; DNA: TGTGCCAGCAGCTTAGATAGGGGGCTCTCCTACGAGCAGTACTTC
size: -; D: -; V: TRBV28; J: TRBJ2-7; CDR3: CASSSGWEQYF; DNA: TGTGCCAGCAGTTCAGGGTGGGAGCAGTACTTC
size: few; D: -; V: TRBV7-8; J: TRBJ2-7; CDR3: CASSLSTAYEQYF; DNA: TGTGCCAGCAGCTTGAGTACAGCCTACGAGCAGTACTTC
size: -; D: TRBD2; V: TRBV19; J: TRBJ2-3; CDR3: CASKGTSATDTQYF; DNA: TGTGCCAGTAAAGGGACTAGCGCTACAGATACGCAGTATTTT
size: -; D: -; V: TRBV5-6; J: TRBJ2-5; CDR3: CASSLPGLGETQYF; DNA: TGTGCCAGCAGCTTGCCAGGTTTGGGAGAGACCCAGTACTTC
size: -; D: TRBD1; V: TRBV28; J: TRBJ1-2; CDR3: CASSFPPWAGQFYGYTF; DNA: TGTGCCAGCAGTTTCCCCCCGTGGGCGGGACAGTTCTATGGCTACACCTTC
size: few; D: -; V: TRBV27; J: TRBJ1-5; CDR3: CASSLKVWQPQHF; DNA: TGTGCCAGCAGTTTAAAGGTCTGGCAGCCCCAGCATTTT
size: -; D: -; V: TRBV27; J: TRBJ1-2; CDR3: CASSVQGRINYGYTF; DNA: TGTGCCAGCAGTGTACAGGGTCGTATAAACTATGGCTACACCTTC
size: -; D: -; V: TRBV6-5; J: TRBJ1-1; CDR3: CASRPQLWGVNEAFF; DNA: TGTGCCAGCAGACCACAACTCTGGGGAGTTAATGAAGCTTTCTTT